These 24 T cell receptor beta chains were sequenced from one sample in a study of T cell responses to AZD1222 COVID-19 vaccine. Produced via immunoSEQ multiplex PCR; TCRdb's table is partial and in-frame only. This table has 150,000 to 200,000 clones, about 83% appearing once. Specimen: peripheral blood, collected 28 days after the second AZD1222 dose. Receptors originate from an adult who received the AZD1222 COVID-19 vaccine.

This clone appeared a few times. This sequence joins TRBV5-5 and TRBJ2-7; 9 nucleotides agree with TRBD1. The V and J ends lost 5 bases and 1 base, in that order; junction bases with no gene match: 7. The CDR3 runs 15 residues. Germline values: CDR1 SGHKS, CDR2 YYEKEE (reference sequence). The DNA for the CDR3 is TGTGCCAGCAGTCCCTCCGGGACAGGGTCCTACGAGCAGTACTTC. Protein sequence: CASSPSGTGSYEQYF.

This clone was counted only a few times. V and J are TRBV7-8 and TRBJ1-6; D ambiguous. V was shortened by 1 base and J by 6 bases, with 7 bases between the two germline ends. Germline CDR1 is SGHVS and CDR2 is FQNEAQ. The CDR3 runs to 14 residues. The CDR3 region is CASSLGRVNSPLHF. Written as DNA, the CDR3 is TGTGCCAGCAGCTTAGGAAGGGTTAATTCACCCCTCCACTTT.

The V and J genes are TRBV5-1 and TRBJ1-2; possibly TRBD1 for D (6 bases). CDR1 and CDR2 (germline): SGHRS, YFSETQ. The CDR3 spans 14 residues. V was clipped by 0 bases and J by 2 bases, with 8 bases between them. In DNA, the CDR3 is TGCGCCAGCAGCTTGGACAGGGACAACTATGGCTACACCTTC. Its protein product is CASSLDRDNYGYTF.

The chain employs TRBV28 and TRBJ1-1; 8 bases are shared with TRBD1. The CDR3 covers 12 residues. The ends lost 6 bases at V and 8 bases at J; junction bases unmatched: 5. CDR1 is MDHEN and CDR2 is SYDVKM in the germline V gene. DNA of the CDR3: TGTGCCAGCAGCCCGAGACAGGGGGAAGCTTTCTTT. This encodes CASSPRQGEAFF.

J is TRBJ1-2 and V is TRBV7-9; D gene uncertain. Germline CDR1 and CDR2: SEHNR and FQNEAQ (reference sequence). Trimming cost V 3 bases and J 4 bases, with 9 bases left between them. The length of the CDR3 is 13 residues. The CDR3 region has the DNA TGTGCCAGCAGCTTGGGTTCAAGCTATGGCTACACCTTC. Translating it yields CASSLGSSYGYTF.

V and J are TRBV6-5 and TRBJ1-1; D is uncertain. Between the trimmed V and J ends, which lost 5 bases and 2 bases, there was a span of 12 bases. The germline CDR1 and CDR2 sequences are MNHEY and SVGAGI. The CDR3 contains 14 residues. CDR3 sequence: CASSPYQSNTEAFF. The CDR3 DNA reads TGTGCCAGCAGTCCATATCAGTCTAACACTGAAGCTTTCTTT.

The chain joins TRBV3-1 (or the pseudogene TRBV3-2) to TRBJ2-7; a weak D match, TRBD2 (7 bases). In germline, CDR1 is LGHDT, CDR2 YNNKEL (reference sequence). Deletions cut 1 base from V and 6 bases from J, with 10 bases between. There are 13 residues in the CDR3. CDR3 bases: TGTGCCAGCAGCCAAGGGGGGGGCGTCGAGCAGTACTTC. Translated, it gives CASSQGGGVEQYF.

The V gene is TRBV6-6, the J gene TRBJ1-6; the D is unclear. Germline-derived CDR1 and CDR2 are MNHNY and SVGAGI (reference sequence). Between the trimmed V and J ends, which lost 6 bases and 6 bases, there was a span of 15 bases. This CDR3 spans 15 amino acids. The CDR3 nucleotides read TGTGCCAGCAGAGAAGGGCGAAATTTTAATTCACCCCTCCACTTT. It yields the protein CASREGRNFNSPLHF.

The V call is TRBV29-1, the J call TRBJ2-3; D might be TRBD2 (6 bases). Germline V gene data show CDR1 as SQVTM and CDR2 as ANQGSEA. V shed 6 bases and J shed 3 bases, with 10 bases lying between them. This CDR3 contains 12 residues. As DNA, the CDR3 is TGCAGCGTGGAGGGGAGGACAGATACGCAGTATTTT. It is translated as CSVEGRTDTQYF.

The CDR3 protein is CASSARGSYYNEQFF. CDR3 nucleotide sequence: TGTGCCAGTAGCGCCCGCGGGAGCTACTACAATGAGCAGTTCTTC. V is TRBV19 and J is TRBJ2-1; 7 nucleotides align to TRBD2. This CDR3 comprises 15 residues. Trimming at V came to 6 bases and at J to 3 bases, leaving 8 bases not matched to a gene. Germline V lookup: CDR1 LNHDA, CDR2 SQIVND (reference sequence). The full variable domain, its missing parts supplied by reference TRBV19 and TRBJ2-1, is DGGITQSPKYLFRKEGQNVTLSCEQNLNHDAMYWYRQDPGQGLRLIYYSQIVNDFQKGDIAEGYSVSREKKESFPLTVTSAQKNPTAFYLCASSARGSYYNEQFFGPGTRLTVL.

V gene TRBV5-4 combines with J gene TRBJ2-7, with D tentatively TRBD1 (5 bases). This CDR3 comprises 15 residues. CDR1 SGHNT and CDR2 YYREEE come from the germline V gene (reference sequence). V was trimmed by 3 bases and J by 3 bases, leaving 16 bases between them. The CDR3 DNA is TGTGCCAGCAGCTCTACATCAGGGCACTACTACGAGCAGTACTTC. Its protein product is CASSSTSGHYYEQYF.

This sequence joins TRBV27 and TRBJ1-6; D ambiguous. With 5 bases removed from V and 0 bases from J, the gap between germline ends came to 14 bases. This CDR3 region has 17 residues. Germline lookup yields CDR1 MNHEY and CDR2 SMNVEV (reference sequence). The CDR3 region has the DNA TGTGCCAGCAGTCAGAGGACTGTAAGCTCCTATAATTCACCCCTCCACTTT. This gives the protein CASSQRTVSSYNSPLHF.

The chain couples TRBV5-4 to TRBJ2-7, with D tentatively TRBD1 (5 bases). Germline CDR1 is SGHNT and CDR2 is YYREEE (reference sequence). Trimming took 0 bases from V and 0 from J, leaving 10 bases between them. This CDR3 has 15 amino acids. CDR3 sequence reads: CASSLAGASSYEQYF. The CDR3 DNA reads as TGTGCCAGCAGCTTGGCTGGGGCGAGCTCCTACGAGCAGTACTTC.

The gene calls are TRBV5-1 and TRBJ2-5; 7 bases agree with TRBD1. The CDR3 loop spans 13 amino acids. CDR1 SGHRS and CDR2 YFSETQ come from the germline V gene. V trimming: 4 bases; J trimming: 4 bases; junction bases outside the gene matches: 4. Here the CDR3 reads CASSPRQGETQYF. CDR3 coding DNA: TGCGCCAGCAGCCCACGACAGGGAGAGACCCAGTACTTC.

This clone was seen only a few times. The chain has TRBV18 and TRBJ2-3, with 8 positions matching TRBD2. J lost 3 bases, V lost 2 bases, and 7 bases had no gene match. The CDR3 length is 16 residues. The germline gives CDR1 KGHSH, CDR2 LQKENI. CDR3: CASSPFQTSVTDTQYF. CDR3 DNA sequence: TGTGCCAGCTCACCATTCCAGACTAGCGTGACAGATACGCAGTATTTT.

This chain links TRBV6-5 with TRBJ1-5; D remains unclear. Germline V CDR1 and CDR2: MNHEY, SVGAGI. The CDR3 is made up of 14 amino acids. V was shortened by 6 bases and J by 3 bases, with 12 bases between the two germline ends. CDR3 in DNA: TGTGCCAGCAGGTTATCGGGTCCCAATCAGCCCCAGCATTTT. It yields the protein CASRLSGPNQPQHF.

V and J are TRBV6-5 and TRBJ2-4; tentative D call: TRBD2 (5 bases). The CDR3 length is 13 residues. Germline CDR1 MNHEY, CDR2 SVGAGI. Trimming pared 5 bases from V and 11 bases from J, leaving 16 bases between. The CDR3 bases are TGTGCCAGCAGTCCCCTCGGGTCCGGGGTTCAGTACTTC. Amino acid sequence: CASSPLGSGVQYF.

This rearrangement joins TRBV7-2 to TRBJ1-2; no clear D. This CDR3 comprises 12 residues. Germline V lookup: CDR1 SGHTA, CDR2 FQGNSA. V was clipped by 2 bases and J by 4 bases, with 5 bases between them. The CDR3 is CASSLWGYGYTF. The DNA of the CDR3 is TGTGCCAGCAGCTTATGGGGCTATGGCTACACCTTC.

V and J are TRBV11-3 and TRBJ2-1; 7 nucleotides align to TRBD1. V lost 1 base, J lost 4 bases, and 4 bases stayed unmatched. The CDR3 runs to 15 residues. Germline CDR1 is SGHNT and CDR2 is YENEEA. The CDR3 DNA sequence: TGTGCCAGCAGCTTAGGGACAGGACAGTACAATGAGCAGTTCTTC. Encoded protein: CASSLGTGQYNEQFF.

The V gene is TRBV6-6, the J gene TRBJ2-1; tentatively, D is TRBD2 (5 bases). Germline CDR1 MNHNY, CDR2 SVGAGI (reference sequence). This CDR3 is 13 amino acids long. V was cut by 7 bases and J by 4 bases, with 11 bases left in between. The CDR3 here is CASKNWEYNEQFF. The CDR3 DNA sequence: TGTGCCAGCAAAAACTGGGAGTACAATGAGCAGTTCTTC.

The chain links TRBV7-2 to TRBJ1-2; no definite D call. The germline V gene encodes CDR1 SGHTA and CDR2 FQGNSA. The CDR3 contains 14 residues. The V and J ends lost 5 bases and 4 bases respectively, with 14 bases between them. CDR3 residues: CASSPALTAYGYTF. CDR3 nucleotides: TGTGCCAGCAGCCCGGCGCTCACCGCCTATGGCTACACCTTC.

The V and J genes are TRBV2 and TRBJ2-3; D uncertain. Looked up from germline, CDR1 is SNHLY and CDR2 is FYNNEI. The V end was cut by 1 base, the J end by 2 bases, with 10 bases between. The CDR3 has 15 amino acids. CDR3 amino acids: CASSEEASFTDTQYF. As DNA, the CDR3 is TGTGCCAGCAGTGAAGAGGCCTCTTTCACAGATACGCAGTATTTT.

The V gene is TRBV5-5, the J gene TRBJ1-2, with TRBD1 matching over 9 bases. The germline V gene encodes CDR1 SGHKS and CDR2 YYEKEE (reference sequence). This CDR3 contains 16 residues. With 7 bases clipped from V and 8 bases from J, the junction kept 18 bases outside the gene matches. The chain's CDR3 is CASLLSAFTGTGGYTF. CDR3 nucleotides: TGTGCCAGCCTATTGTCAGCTTTCACAGGGACAGGGGGCTACACCTTC.

This chain joins TRBV7-2 and TRBJ1-5; a weak D match, TRBD1 (6 bases). Per the germline V gene, CDR1 is SGHTA and CDR2 is FQGNSA. V lost 1 base and J lost 5, with 15 bases in between. The CDR3 loop spans 16 amino acids. The CDR3 region has the DNA TGTGCCAGCAGCTTAGGATGGGGGGCGGTAGATCAGCCCCAGCATTTT. This translates into CASSLGWGAVDQPQHF.